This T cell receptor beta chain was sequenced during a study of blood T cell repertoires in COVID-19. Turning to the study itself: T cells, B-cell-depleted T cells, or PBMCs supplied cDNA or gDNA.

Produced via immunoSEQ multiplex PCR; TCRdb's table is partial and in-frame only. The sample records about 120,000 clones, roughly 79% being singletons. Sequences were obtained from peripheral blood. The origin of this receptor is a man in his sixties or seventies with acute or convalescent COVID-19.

The CDR3 region has the DNA TGTGCCAGCACGGGACAGCAAAACTATGGCTACACCTTC. Amino acids: CASTGQQNYGYTF. The gene calls are TRBV18 and TRBJ1-2; 7 bases are shared with TRBD1. The CDR3 is 13 amino acids. Trimming removed 8 bases from V and 2 bases from J; junction bases left unmatched: 5. Germline V gene lookup returns CDR1 KGHSH and CDR2 LQKENI. Using reference TRBV18 and TRBJ1-2 for the parts outside the CDR3, the full variable domain is NAGVMQNPRHLVRRRGQEARLRCSPMKGHSHVYWYRQLPEEGLKFMVYLQKENIIDESGMPKERFSAEFPKEGPSILRIQQVVRGDSAAYFCASTGQQNYGYTFGSGTRLTVV.